This T cell receptor (beta chain) was documented in a study of early T cells in non-severe SARS-CoV-2 infection. In the study overall: Sequencing of unsorted whole blood was done on bulk RNA, leaving chains unpaired. Findings of the study overall: The matching step, a VDJdb search, favored anti-spike CD8 responses and missed private and CD4 specificities.

As part of library construction, unique molecular identifiers were attached to individual cDNA molecules. TCRdb itself ran the 5' RACE reads through MiXCR, one entry per CDR3 protein. Among about 64,000 distinct CDR3 sequences listed, roughly 12% were seen once. In its sample, this clonotype was seen a few times. Its antigen is undetermined. The source of this sequence is an adult who was a healthcare worker with PCR-confirmed SARS-CoV-2 infection or an uninfected control (not recorded which). Sequenced here: whole blood, sampled at baseline.

CDR3 amino acids: CASSSDRDQPQHF. The CDR3 region has the DNA TGTGCCAGCAGTTCGGACAGGGATCAGCCCCAGCATTTT. V usage is TRBV2 and J usage is TRBJ1-5; 8 bases fit TRBD1. The CDR3 has 13 amino acids. V was pared by 5 bases and J by 5 bases, with 2 bases of the junction left unmatched. In germline, CDR1 is SNHLY, CDR2 FYNNEI.